The 10 T cell receptor beta chains listed next were all sequenced from one sample in a study of blood T cell repertoires in COVID-19. The protocol was immunoSEQ multiplex PCR, while the TCRdb copy is restricted to in-frame clones and leaves out a portion. The table has 150,000 to 200,000 clones, roughly 81% seen once. The sample was peripheral blood. The receptors were sampled from a woman older than 75 with COVID-19, enrolled during active disease.

The chain has TRBV13 and TRBJ2-7, with D possibly being TRBD1 (6 bases). CDR3 length: 16 residues. Germline lookup yields CDR1 PRHDT and CDR2 FYEKMQ (reference sequence). V lost 5 bases and J 6 bases, leaving 23 bases between the germline ends. The CDR3 reads CASSLGVSRGASEQYF. For the CDR3, the DNA is TGTGCCAGCAGCCTGGGAGTTTCCAGGGGCGCGAGCGAGCAGTACTTC.

CDR3 sequence reads: CASREGQGNEKLFF. Written as DNA, the CDR3 is TGTGCCAGCAGGGAGGGGCAGGGCAATGAAAAACTGTTTTTT. The chain has TRBV7-9 and TRBJ1-4; the D gene is possibly TRBD1 (5 bases). Trimming pared 6 bases from V and 5 bases from J, leaving 13 bases between. The germline V gene encodes CDR1 SEHNR and CDR2 FQNEAQ (reference sequence). The CDR3 covers 14 residues.

The chain has TRBV28 and TRBJ2-7; 10 nucleotides align to TRBD2. This CDR3 is built from 15 residues. Germline CDR1 reads MDHEN; CDR2 reads SYDVKM. Trimming cost V 2 bases and J 2 bases; bases outside gene matches: 3. The CDR3 DNA sequence: TGTGCCAGCAGTTTAAGGCTAGCGGGGGCCTACGAGCAGTACTTC. This translates into CASSLRLAGAYEQYF.

The rearrangement uses TRBV5-1 and TRBJ2-7, with 11 nucleotides matching TRBD1. V shed 7 bases, J shed 2 bases, and the junction held 8 bases outside the gene matches. CDR3 length equals 15 residues. In germline, CDR1 is SGHRS, CDR2 YFSETQ. The CDR3 loop is CASWTGGGGAYEQYF. The CDR3 bases are TGCGCCAGCTGGACAGGGGGCGGGGGCGCCTACGAGCAGTACTTC.

This CDR3 reads CASSESISGGYEQFF. The CDR3 DNA is TGTGCCAGCAGTGAAAGCATTAGCGGGGGTTATGAGCAGTTCTTC. The gene calls are TRBV2 and TRBJ2-1; 9 nucleotides agree with TRBD2. V lost 2 bases to trimming and J lost 8 bases; unmatched junction nucleotides: 7. The CDR3 runs to 15 residues. Germline CDR1 SNHLY, CDR2 FYNNEI.

The rearrangement joins TRBV19 to TRBJ2-2; 9 positions match TRBD1. Germline CDR1 and CDR2: LNHDA and SQIVND (reference sequence). J gave up 5 bases and V 6 bases, and 7 bases lay outside the gene matches. The CDR3 contains 15 residues. The CDR3 region has the DNA TGTGCCAGTAGATGGGGACAGGGTGGGACCGGGGAGCTGTTTTTT. Translating it yields CASRWGQGGTGELFF.

The gene calls are TRBV7-8 and TRBJ2-2, with D uncertain. V shed 4 bases and J shed 1 base, with 16 bases lying between them. From germline, CDR1 is SGHVS and CDR2 FQNEAQ. This CDR3 is 17 amino acids long. CDR3 protein: CASSSDPRSWNTGELFF. The CDR3 bases are TGTGCCAGCAGCTCCGATCCTAGGAGCTGGAACACCGGGGAGCTGTTTTTT.

The chain is built from TRBV2 and TRBJ1-1; a weak D match, TRBD1 (5 bases). The CDR3 contains 13 residues. Trimming cost V 10 bases and J 0 bases, with 12 bases left between them. Germline V gene data show CDR1 as SNHLY and CDR2 as FYNNEI. As DNA, the CDR3 is TGTGCCATCCCGGGACTTCTGAACACTGAAGCTTTCTTT. Protein product: CAIPGLLNTEAFF.

The chain joins TRBV6-5 to TRBJ2-2, with a tentative D call TRBD1 (5 bases). CDR1 MNHEY and CDR2 SVGAGI come from the germline V gene. V lost 7 bases, J lost 7 bases, and 13 bases lay in between. The CDR3 extends over 13 amino acids. CDR3 sequence reads: CASTRGLSGELFF. The CDR3 DNA is TGTGCCAGCACAAGGGGATTGAGCGGGGAGCTGTTTTTT.

The chain uses TRBV3-1 (or the pseudogene TRBV3-2) and TRBJ2-1; TRBD2 agrees at 12 bases. The V segment lost 4 bases and the J segment 10 bases; nucleotides outside the gene matches: 2. CDR3 length equals 13 residues. Per germline, CDR1 LGHDT and CDR2 YNNKEL (reference sequence). CDR3 nucleotide sequence: TGTGCCAGCAGCCTGGGGACTAGCGGGGAGCAGTTCTTC. This codes for CASSLGTSGEQFF.